The 14 T cell receptor beta chains listed next were all sequenced from one sample in a study of CD8+ T cells in alopecia areata. cDNA prepared by RNA extraction and subsequent reverse transcription served as the template for sequencing. Clones were read by immunoSEQ multiplex PCR, and TCRdb kept only the in-frame ones, dropping some. Here the sample spans approximately 210,000 clones, less than 65% being singletons. Treatment reported: oral pan-JAK inhibitor, 5-10 mg twice daily. The sequencing here drew on CD4+ T cells sorted from blood, taken at week 4, from a patient treated with tofacitinib. These receptors all stem from a human donor with alopecia areata.

The V call is TRBV4-3, the J call TRBJ1-1, with TRBD1 identical over 9 bases. The CDR3 spans 14 residues. The germline V gene has CDR1 LGHNA and CDR2 YSLEER. The junction had 2 bases not matched to a gene; V was cut back by 1 base and J by 5 bases. The CDR3 is CASSQGQGETEAFF. In DNA form, the CDR3 reads TGCGCCAGCAGCCAAGGACAGGGGGAAACTGAAGCTTTCTTT.

In its sample, this clone was seen a few times. The chain joins TRBV5-1 to TRBJ1-1; no clear D. This CDR3 has 13 residues. In germline, CDR1 is SGHRS, CDR2 YFSETQ. Trimming removed 0 bases at V and 8 bases at J, with 11 bases between. CDR3 in DNA: TGCGCCAGCAGCTTGGGGGCGGAAACCGAAGCTTTCTTT. Its protein product is CASSLGAETEAFF.

The chain is built from TRBV7-2 and TRBJ2-5; 7 bases fit TRBD1. The CDR3 is 13 amino acids. The junction had 3 bases not matched to a gene; V was cut back by 5 bases and J by 3 bases. CDR1 is SGHTA and CDR2 is FQGNSA in the germline V gene. The CDR3, as DNA: TGTGCCAGCAGCATTGGGACAGAAGAGACCCAGTACTTC. This gives the protein CASSIGTEETQYF. Together with reference TRBV7-2 and TRBJ2-5, the CDR3 gives the full variable domain: GAGVSQSPSNKVTEKGKDVELRCDPISGHTALYWYRQSLGQGLEFLIYFQGNSAPDKSGLPSDRFSAERTGGSVSTLTIQRTQQEDSAVYLCASSIGTEETQYFGPGTRLLVL.

V gene TRBV30 combines with J gene TRBJ1-2; no firm D call. Germline-derived CDR1 and CDR2 are GTSNPN and SVGIG (reference sequence). This CDR3 has 12 residues. V was clipped by 5 bases and J by 4 bases, with 11 bases between them. The CDR3 DNA sequence: TGTGCCTGGGCCCAGACTGTCTATGGCTACACCTTC. It translates to CAWAQTVYGYTF.

The V call is TRBV6-6, the J call TRBJ2-1; possibly TRBD1 or TRBD2 for D (5 bases each). This CDR3 is built from 12 residues. CDR1 MNHNY and CDR2 SVGAGI come from the germline V gene (reference sequence). V was pared by 5 bases and J by 10 bases, with 12 bases between. CDR3 residues: CASSPPGREQFF. The CDR3 DNA sequence: TGTGCCAGCAGTCCTCCGGGACGGGAGCAGTTCTTC.

This chain connects TRBV5-6 to TRBJ1-1, with D uncertain. The germline V gene encodes CDR1 SGHDT and CDR2 YYEEEE. The CDR3 covers 10 residues. V was trimmed by 5 bases and J by 5 bases, leaving 4 bases between them. The CDR3 DNA follows: TGTGCCAGCAGGGGAACTGAAGCTTTCTTT. As protein: CASRGTEAFF.

The V and J genes are TRBV6-1 and TRBJ1-1; D is undetermined. V lost 3 bases and J lost 5, with 7 bases in between. The CDR3 has 12 amino acids. Looked up from germline, CDR1 is MNHNS and CDR2 is SASEGT. The CDR3 sequence is CASSDVGTEAFF. The DNA of the CDR3 is TGTGCCAGCAGTGACGTGGGGACTGAAGCTTTCTTT.

The J gene is TRBJ1-1, the V gene TRBV5-6; tentatively, D is TRBD1 (6 bases). The CDR3 totals 12 residues. CDR1 and CDR2 (germline): SGHDT, YYEEEE. Between the trimmed V and J ends, which lost 6 bases and 4 bases, there was a span of 10 bases. This chain's CDR3 is CASTTGLTEAFF. In DNA, the CDR3 is TGTGCCAGCACCACAGGGCTCACTGAAGCTTTCTTT.

V gene TRBV5-1 combines with J gene TRBJ1-3; D is possibly TRBD1 (5 bases). V was pared by 7 bases and J by 0 bases, with 11 bases between. The CDR3 runs to 14 residues. Germline CDR1 and CDR2: SGHRS and YFSETQ. CDR3 residues: CASRDGSSGNTIYF. The CDR3 nucleotides read TGCGCCAGCCGGGACGGGAGCTCTGGAAACACCATATATTTT.

This chain connects TRBV5-1 to TRBJ2-4, with TRBD1 as a possible D gene (6 bases). This CDR3 is 18 amino acids long. V was pared by 4 bases and J by 8 bases, with 28 bases between. CDR1 is SGHRS, CDR2 YFSETQ, per germline. The CDR3 sequence is CASSLNNRDTKRVDIQYF. The CDR3 DNA reads TGCGCCAGCAGCCTCAATAACCGGGACACGAAAAGGGTGGACATTCAGTACTTC.

The DNA for the CDR3 is TGTGCCAGCAGAACGGGTGGGCAGGGGGCCCAGTACTTC. Amino acid sequence: CASRTGGQGAQYF. This chain links TRBV6-5 with TRBJ2-5, with 7 bases identical to TRBD1. Losses at the gene ends were 6 bases for V and 9 bases for J; bases not matched to a gene: 10. Germline lookup yields CDR1 MNHEY and CDR2 SVGAGI. This CDR3 spans 13 amino acids.

This rearrangement joins TRBV27 to TRBJ1-1; D gene uncertain. Deletions cut 2 bases from V and 5 bases from J, with 3 bases between. Looked up from germline, CDR1 is MNHEY and CDR2 is SMNVEV (reference sequence). The CDR3 is made up of 11 amino acids. The CDR3 is CASSLETEAFF. The DNA of the CDR3 is TGTGCCAGCAGTTTAGAGACTGAAGCTTTCTTT.

The rearrangement uses TRBV13 and TRBJ1-1; D call uncertain. This CDR3 region has 13 residues. Germline V lookup: CDR1 PRHDT, CDR2 FYEKMQ (reference sequence). The V gene lost 4 bases and the J gene lost 0 bases, with 6 bases spanning the gap. The CDR3 region is CASSWVMNTEAFF. CDR3 nucleotides: TGTGCCAGCAGCTGGGTGATGAACACTGAAGCTTTCTTT.

About this clone itself: The same CDR3 is also encoded by other DNA sequences in this sample. V usage is TRBV2 and J usage is TRBJ1-2, with D uncertain. Per the germline V gene, CDR1 is SNHLY and CDR2 is FYNNEI. V was shortened by 1 base and J by 4 bases, with 4 bases between the two germline ends. The CDR3 is made up of 12 amino acids. In DNA, the CDR3 is TGTGCCAGCAGTGAAGGGGGCTATGGCTACACCTTC. It translates to CASSEGGYGYTF. Complete variable domain (other parts from reference TRBV2 and TRBJ1-2): EPEVTQTPSHQVTQMGQEVILRCVPISNHLYFYWYRQILGQKVEFLVSFYNNEISEKSEIFDDQFSVERPDGSNFTLKIRSTKLEDSAMYFCASSEGGYGYTFGSGTRLTVV.